This is a list of T cell receptor beta chains from one sample in a study of shared clonotypes between healthy human individuals. The protocol was immunoSEQ multiplex PCR, while the TCRdb copy is restricted to in-frame clones and leaves out a portion. This sample has about 2.5 million clones, with 85% to 95% found just once. Sequencing was done on a sample of naive CD4+ T cells from PBMCs. Receptors originate from a man between 18 and 29 years old in good health. Some clones in this sample may be carry-over from other donors' samples. CDR3s include the opening cysteine and the closing phenylalanine or tryptophan. The order of the fields is J gene, V gene, D gene, CDR3 protein. A D gene is named only where the DNA matches it firmly.

J: TRBJ2-2; V: TRBV19; D: -; CDR3: CASRGEKDTGELFF
J: TRBJ2-7; V: TRBV28; D: -; CDR3: CASGSGSYEQYF
J: TRBJ2-7; V: TRBV19; D: TRBD1; CDR3: CASRRGTGGYEQYF
J: TRBJ2-4; V: TRBV7-9; D: TRBD2; CDR3: CASSFNSGGYIQYF
J: TRBJ2-1; V: TRBV11-2; D: -; CDR3: CASSLDLGQGLMDEQFF
J: TRBJ2-2; V: TRBV2; D: -; CDR3: CASSGTYGELFF
J: TRBJ1-1; V: TRBV27; D: -; CDR3: CASSRGGLTLNTEAFF
J: TRBJ2-2; V: TRBV5-1; D: TRBD1; CDR3: CASSSGTVNTGELFF
J: TRBJ2-2; V: TRBV4-3; D: TRBD1; CDR3: CASSHLQGAGELFF
J: TRBJ1-5; V: TRBV19; D: -; CDR3: CASSPWNQPQHF
J: TRBJ1-1; V: TRBV28; D: -; CDR3: CASRGVYTEAFF
J: TRBJ2-1; V: TRBV5-1; D: TRBD2; CDR3: CASIGLAGNNNEQFF
J: TRBJ2-7; V: TRBV9; D: -; CDR3: CASSYGQSFFGEQYF
J: TRBJ1-5; V: TRBV6-1; D: TRBD1; CDR3: CASSEATGGWQPQHF
J: TRBJ2-3; V: TRBV19; D: -; CDR3: CATSPGRIFTDTQYF
J: TRBJ1-3; V: TRBV10-3; D: TRBD1; CDR3: CAISDLGQGPSGNTIYF
J: TRBJ1-1; V: TRBV18; D: TRBD1; CDR3: CASSLKTGGFTEAFF
J: TRBJ2-3; V: TRBV5-4; D: -; CDR3: CASSLFADTQYF
J: TRBJ2-3; V: TRBV5-4; D: -; CDR3: CASSRSTDTQYF
J: TRBJ2-3; V: TRBV28; D: TRBD1; CDR3: CASSLSRGLGTDTQYF
J: TRBJ1-1; V: TRBV5-4; D: -; CDR3: CASSLGHQYTEAFF
J: TRBJ1-4; V: TRBV4-1; D: TRBD1; CDR3: CASSRRTGTNEKLFF
J: TRBJ1-2; V: TRBV5-1; D: -; CDR3: CASSPRPLEPYGYTF
J: TRBJ1-4; V: TRBV4-1; D: -; CDR3: CASSHPTGRNEKLFF
J: TRBJ2-1; V: TRBV11-2; D: -; CDR3: CASSLDGLGQFF
J: TRBJ1-2; V: TRBV19; D: -; CDR3: CASSIDHGGNYGYTF
J: TRBJ2-7; V: TRBV27; D: -; CDR3: CASSKRVKGREQYF
J: TRBJ1-3; V: TRBV7-9; D: -; CDR3: CASSLGGKQSGNTIYF
J: TRBJ2-5; V: TRBV7-3; D: TRBD1; CDR3: CASSLKGTAQETQYF
J: TRBJ2-1; V: TRBV7-3; D: TRBD1; CDR3: CASSPRGGLNEQFF
J: TRBJ2-7; V: TRBV29-1; D: -; CDR3: CSVNLAGFTSSYEQYF
J: TRBJ2-4; V: TRBV11-2; D: TRBD1; CDR3: CASRKPGQTPLTKNIQYF
J: TRBJ2-1; V: TRBV10-3; D: TRBD2; CDR3: CAISESGGSPHEQFF
J: TRBJ2-1; V: TRBV2; D: TRBD2; CDR3: CASRPTSGSPYNEQFF
J: TRBJ2-1; V: TRBV5-1; D: TRBD2; CDR3: CASSLVASGRGEQFF
J: TRBJ2-1; V: TRBV4-1; D: TRBD1; CDR3: CASSPQGAGEQFF
J: TRBJ2-7; V: TRBV21-1; D: -; CDR3: CASSKATRDILSDEQYF
J: TRBJ1-5; V: TRBV4-1; D: -; CDR3: CASSQDINAAGQPQHF
J: TRBJ1-4; V: TRBV7-9; D: TRBD1; CDR3: CASSHRTGNEKLFF
J: TRBJ2-5; V: TRBV2; D: -; CDR3: CASSVGNQETQYF
J: TRBJ1-1; V: TRBV28; D: -; CDR3: CASHQLLGTEAFF